The 5 T cell receptor beta chains below all came from one sample that was sequenced in a study of blood T cell repertoires in COVID-19 (dated by TCRdb to 2018 to 2021). Library preparation used the immunoSEQ multiplex PCR assay. TCRdb obtained this table from immuneACCESS and retained in-frame rearrangements with V and J assigned. These tables miss some clones; where compared with another copy, unresolved V genes account for less than half of the shortfall, and the remainder is unexplained. The sample data list roughly 38,000 clones, and about 85% of these were observed just once. The top ten constitute 1.5% to 2% of the sample. The sample was peripheral blood. Receptors were obtained from a man between 60 and 75 years old with COVID-19, enrolled during active disease.

As for this clone: Other DNA sequences in the same sample also yield this CDR3. This chain uses TRBV6-5 with TRBJ1-1; D gene unclear. V was shortened by 7 bases and J by 3 bases, with 12 bases between the two germline ends. Per the germline V gene, CDR1 is MNHEY and CDR2 is SVGAGI. The CDR3 has 13 residues. CDR3 sequence (DNA): TGTGCCAGCAAGAGACCAGAGGACACTGAAGCTTTCTTT. Its protein product is CASKRPEDTEAFF.

J is TRBJ1-6 and V is TRBV27; 8 bases match TRBD1. Germline V gives CDR1 MNHEY, CDR2 SMNVEV (reference sequence). V was pared by 6 bases and J by 3 bases, with 4 bases of the junction left unmatched. The CDR3 spans 15 residues. The chain's CDR3 is CASRPGQVYNSPLHF. The CDR3 nucleotides are TGTGCCAGCAGGCCGGGACAGGTCTATAATTCACCCCTCCACTTT.

The chain recombines TRBV6-5 with TRBJ2-7; D unresolved. From germline, CDR1 is MNHEY and CDR2 SVGAGI. Trimming stripped 4 bases from V and 5 bases from J, with 6 bases between. The CDR3 runs to 11 residues. The CDR3, as DNA: TGTGCCAGCAGTTTAACTGACGAGCAGTACTTC. It translates to CASSLTDEQYF.

The chain combines TRBV5-1 with TRBJ1-2, with TRBD1 matching 7 bases. Unmatched junction bases numbered 7, after V lost 0 bases and J lost 5 bases. This CDR3 contains 15 residues. Germline assignment: CDR1 SGHRS and CDR2 YFSETQ. CDR3 coding DNA: TGCGCCAGCAGCTTGGGTGGCGGACAGGTATATGGCTACACCTTC. Protein product: CASSLGGGQVYGYTF.

The rearrangement uses TRBV4-1 and TRBJ1-2; TRBD1 matches 7 bases. The CDR3 runs to 16 residues. Germline lookup yields CDR1 MGHRA and CDR2 YSYEKL. Trimming removed 1 base from V and 4 bases from J; junction bases left unmatched: 9. The CDR3 loop reads CASSQGGTEGSYGYTF. For the CDR3, the DNA is TGCGCCAGCAGCCAAGGGGGGACAGAAGGGAGCTATGGCTACACCTTC.